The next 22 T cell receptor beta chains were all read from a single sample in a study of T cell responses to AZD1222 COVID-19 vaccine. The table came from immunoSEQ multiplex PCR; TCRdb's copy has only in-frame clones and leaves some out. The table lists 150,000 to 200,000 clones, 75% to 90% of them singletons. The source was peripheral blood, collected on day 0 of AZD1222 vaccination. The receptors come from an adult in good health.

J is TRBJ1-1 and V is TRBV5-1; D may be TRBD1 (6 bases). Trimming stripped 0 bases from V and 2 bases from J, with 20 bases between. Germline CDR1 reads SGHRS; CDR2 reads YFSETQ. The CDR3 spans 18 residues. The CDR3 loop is CASSLAQGRYLPNTEAFF. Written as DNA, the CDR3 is TGCGCCAGCAGCTTGGCGCAGGGGCGGTATTTACCCAACACTGAAGCTTTCTTT.

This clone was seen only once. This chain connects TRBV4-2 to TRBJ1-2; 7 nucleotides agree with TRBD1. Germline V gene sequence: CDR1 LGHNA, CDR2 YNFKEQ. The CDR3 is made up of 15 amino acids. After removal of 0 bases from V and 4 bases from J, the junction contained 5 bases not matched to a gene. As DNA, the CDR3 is TGTGCCAGCAGCCAAGATCCGGGACAGATCTATGGCTACACCTTC. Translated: CASSQDPGQIYGYTF.

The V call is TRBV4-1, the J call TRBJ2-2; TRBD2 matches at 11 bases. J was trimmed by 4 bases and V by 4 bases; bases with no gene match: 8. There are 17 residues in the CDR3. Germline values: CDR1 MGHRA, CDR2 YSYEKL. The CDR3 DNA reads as TGCGCCAGCAGCCGAAATAGCGGGGGGGCGATCACCGGGGAGCTGTTTTTT. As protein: CASSRNSGGAITGELFF.

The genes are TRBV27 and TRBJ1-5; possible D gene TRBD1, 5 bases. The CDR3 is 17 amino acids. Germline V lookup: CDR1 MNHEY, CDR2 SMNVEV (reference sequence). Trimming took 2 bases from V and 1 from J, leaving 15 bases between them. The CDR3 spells CASSLRRGVGSNQPQHF. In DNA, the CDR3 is TGTGCCAGCAGTTTACGAAGAGGGGTGGGAAGCAATCAGCCCCAGCATTTT.

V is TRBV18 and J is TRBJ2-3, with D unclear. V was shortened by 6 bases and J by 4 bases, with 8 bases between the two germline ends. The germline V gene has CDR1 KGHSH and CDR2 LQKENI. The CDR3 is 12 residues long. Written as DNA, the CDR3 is TGTGCCAGCTCGGTCGTCGCAGATACGCAGTATTTT. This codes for CASSVVADTQYF.

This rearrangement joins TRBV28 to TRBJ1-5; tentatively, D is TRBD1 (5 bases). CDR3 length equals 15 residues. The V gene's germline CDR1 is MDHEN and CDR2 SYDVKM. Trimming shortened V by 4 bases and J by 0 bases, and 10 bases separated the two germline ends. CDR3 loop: CASSSGEYSNQPQHF. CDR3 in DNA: TGTGCCAGCAGTTCGGGGGAATATAGCAATCAGCCCCAGCATTTT.

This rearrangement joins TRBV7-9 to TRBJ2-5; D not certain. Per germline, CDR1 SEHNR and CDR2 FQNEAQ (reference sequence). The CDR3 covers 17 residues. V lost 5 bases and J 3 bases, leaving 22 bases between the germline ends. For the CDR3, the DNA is TGTGCCAGCAGCCCACCCGAGTGGGCCGGCCCTAAAGAGACCCAGTACTTC. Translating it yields CASSPPEWAGPKETQYF.

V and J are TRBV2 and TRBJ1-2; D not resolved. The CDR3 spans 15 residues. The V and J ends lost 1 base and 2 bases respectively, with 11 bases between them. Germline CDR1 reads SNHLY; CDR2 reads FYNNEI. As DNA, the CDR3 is TGTGCCAGCAGTGAAGATGGCAGACCCAACTATGGCTACACCTTC. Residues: CASSEDGRPNYGYTF.

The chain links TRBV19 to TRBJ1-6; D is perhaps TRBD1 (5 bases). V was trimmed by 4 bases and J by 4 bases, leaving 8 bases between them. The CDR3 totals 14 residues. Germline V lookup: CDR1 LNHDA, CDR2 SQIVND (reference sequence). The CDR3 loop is CASSTAGYNSPLHF. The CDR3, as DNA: TGTGCCAGTAGTACCGCAGGGTATAATTCACCCCTCCACTTT.

The CDR3 DNA reads as TGTGCCAGCAGCACCACTATTACCCGGGACAGGGGGCAGGACGGAAACACCATATATTTT. It translates to CASSTTITRDRGQDGNTIYF. The rearrangement links TRBV7-9 to TRBJ1-3, with TRBD1 matching over 12 bases. The CDR3 is 20 residues long. CDR1 and CDR2 from the germline V gene are SEHNR and FQNEAQ (reference sequence). Trimming at V came to 5 bases and at J to 4 bases, leaving 18 bases not matched to a gene.

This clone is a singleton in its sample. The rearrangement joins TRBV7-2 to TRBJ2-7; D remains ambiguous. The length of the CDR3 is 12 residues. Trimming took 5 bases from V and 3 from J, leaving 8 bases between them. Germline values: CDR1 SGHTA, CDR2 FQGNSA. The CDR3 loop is CASSLTGYEQYF. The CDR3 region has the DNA TGTGCCAGCAGCCTGACTGGCTACGAGCAGTACTTC.

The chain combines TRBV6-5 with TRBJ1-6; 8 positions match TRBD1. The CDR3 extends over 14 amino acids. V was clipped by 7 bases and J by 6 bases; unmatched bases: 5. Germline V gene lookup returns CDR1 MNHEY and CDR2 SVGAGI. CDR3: CASTTGQGNSPLHF. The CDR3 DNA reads TGTGCCAGCACTACCGGACAGGGTAATTCACCCCTCCACTTT.

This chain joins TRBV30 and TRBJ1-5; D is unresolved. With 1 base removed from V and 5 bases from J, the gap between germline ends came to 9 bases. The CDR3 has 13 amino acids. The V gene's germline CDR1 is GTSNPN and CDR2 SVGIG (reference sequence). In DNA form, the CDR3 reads TGTGCCTGGAGTGACACGGCAGATCAGCCCCAGCATTTT. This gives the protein CAWSDTADQPQHF.

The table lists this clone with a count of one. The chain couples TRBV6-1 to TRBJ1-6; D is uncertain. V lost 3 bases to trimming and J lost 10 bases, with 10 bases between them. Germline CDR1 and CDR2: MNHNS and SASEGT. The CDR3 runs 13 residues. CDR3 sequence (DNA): TGTGCCAGCAGTGATCGTCTGGGGTCACCCCTCCACTTT. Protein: CASSDRLGSPLHF.

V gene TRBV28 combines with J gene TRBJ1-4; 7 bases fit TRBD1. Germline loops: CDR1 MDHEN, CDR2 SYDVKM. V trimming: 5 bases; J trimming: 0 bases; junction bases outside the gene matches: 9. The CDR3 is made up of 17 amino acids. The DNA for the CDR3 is TGTGCCAGCAGTAGCCCGGGACAGCTCGCAACTAATGAAAAACTGTTTTTT. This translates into CASSSPGQLATNEKLFF.

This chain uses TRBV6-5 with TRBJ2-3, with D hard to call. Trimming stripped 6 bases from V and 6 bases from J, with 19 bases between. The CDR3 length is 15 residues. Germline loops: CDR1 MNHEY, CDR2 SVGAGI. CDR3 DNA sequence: TGTGCCAGCAGAGTTACTCTTAGTGCTGGCGATACGCAGTATTTT. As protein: CASRVTLSAGDTQYF.

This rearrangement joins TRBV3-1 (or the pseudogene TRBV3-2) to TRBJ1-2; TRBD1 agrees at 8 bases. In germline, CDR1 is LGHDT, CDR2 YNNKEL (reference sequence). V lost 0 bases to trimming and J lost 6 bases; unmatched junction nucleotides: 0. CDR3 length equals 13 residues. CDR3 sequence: CASSQDRGHGYTF. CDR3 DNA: TGTGCCAGCAGCCAAGACAGGGGGCATGGCTACACCTTC.

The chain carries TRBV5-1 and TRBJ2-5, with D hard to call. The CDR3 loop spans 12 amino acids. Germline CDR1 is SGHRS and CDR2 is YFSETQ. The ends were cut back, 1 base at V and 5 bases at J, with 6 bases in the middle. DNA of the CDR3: TGCGCCAGCAGCTTGCCAAGGGAGACCCAGTACTTC. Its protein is CASSLPRETQYF. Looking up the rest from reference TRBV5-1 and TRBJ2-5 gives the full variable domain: KAGVTQTPRYLIKTRGQQVTLSCSPISGHRSVSWYQQTPGQGLQFLFEYFSETQRNKGNFPGRFSGRQFSNSRSEMNVSTLELGDSALYLCASSLPRETQYFGPGTRLLVL.

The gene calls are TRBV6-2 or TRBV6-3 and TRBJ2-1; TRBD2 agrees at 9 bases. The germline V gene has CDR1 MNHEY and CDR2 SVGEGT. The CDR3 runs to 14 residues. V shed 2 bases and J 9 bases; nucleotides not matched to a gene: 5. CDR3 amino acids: CASSYGAGGAEQFF. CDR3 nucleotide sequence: TGTGCCAGCAGTTACGGAGCGGGAGGAGCTGAGCAGTTCTTC.

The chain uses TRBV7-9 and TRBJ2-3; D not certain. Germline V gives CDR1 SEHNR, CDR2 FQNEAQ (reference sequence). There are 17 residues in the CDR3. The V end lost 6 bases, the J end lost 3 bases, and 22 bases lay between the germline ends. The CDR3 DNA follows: TGTGCCAGCAGGCCTCGAGCCATTGGACGTCCGACAGATACGCAGTATTTT. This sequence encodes CASRPRAIGRPTDTQYF.

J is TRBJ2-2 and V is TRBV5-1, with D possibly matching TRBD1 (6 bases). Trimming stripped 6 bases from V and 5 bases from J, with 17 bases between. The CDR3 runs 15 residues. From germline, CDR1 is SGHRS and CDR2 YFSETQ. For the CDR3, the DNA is TGCGCCAGCACTATGGGGGCAGTTCAGACCGGGGAGCTGTTTTTT. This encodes CASTMGAVQTGELFF.

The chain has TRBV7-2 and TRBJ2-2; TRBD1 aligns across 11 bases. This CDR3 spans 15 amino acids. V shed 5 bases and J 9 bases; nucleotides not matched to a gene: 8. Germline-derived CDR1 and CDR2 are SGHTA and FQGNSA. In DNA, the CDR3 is TGTGCCAGCAGCGACCGGGACAGGGGGGTCAGGGAGCTGTTTTTT. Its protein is CASSDRDRGVRELFF.